This T cell receptor beta chain was sequenced during a study of blood T cell repertoires in COVID-19. Turning to the study itself: Samples came from the United States, Italy and Spain, spanning acute and convalescent COVID-19.

CDR3 length equals 16 residues. Trimming cost V 5 bases and J 3 bases; bases outside gene matches: 10. CDR1 is LNHDA, CDR2 SQIVND, per germline (reference sequence). Data came from immunoSEQ multiplex PCR; TCRdb stores just in-frame clones and leaves some out. The table shows 250,000 or so clones, with approximately 90% occurring only once. This clone was counted only a few times. The gene calls are TRBV19 and TRBJ1-5, with 7 nucleotides matching TRBD1. This sequence was found in a woman aged 25 to 39 with acute COVID-19. Sequenced: PBMCs or T cells enriched from blood (not recorded which). The CDR3 nucleotides are TGTGCCAGTAGTCTCTCAGGACAGGCGATCAATCAGCCCCAGCATTTT. Protein product: CASSLSGQAINQPQHF. Supplemented by reference TRBV19 and TRBJ1-5, the full variable domain reads DGGITQSPKYLFRKEGQNVTLSCEQNLNHDAMYWYRQDPGQGLRLIYYSQIVNDFQKGDIAEGYSVSREKKESFPLTVTSAQKNPTAFYLCASSLSGQAINQPQHFGDGTRLSIL.